Presented here are 25 T cell receptor beta chains from one specimen sequenced in a study of T cell responses to AZD1222 COVID-19 vaccine (dated by TCRdb to the early 2020s). Receptor libraries were prepared by the immunoSEQ multiplex PCR assay. The table was pulled from immuneACCESS by TCRdb, which kept in-frame rearrangements only. Such tables lose some clones; where checked, under half of the loss comes from unresolved V genes, and the rest has no known cause. The sample table holds fewer than 85,000 clones, of which around four fifths were seen once. In total, the top ten clones hold about 1.3% of the sample. The time point tag for this specimen amounts to: about 28 days (+/-7) after the second vaccine dose. The sample here was peripheral blood, taken 28 days after the second AZD1222 dose. The receptor source for this set is an adult who received the AZD1222 COVID-19 vaccine.

This chain joins TRBV18 and TRBJ1-4; TRBD1 matches 7 bases. The trim removed 6 bases at V and 5 bases at J, leaving 3 bases unmatched. Germline CDR1 reads KGHSH; CDR2 reads LQKENI. The CDR3 is 13 amino acids. The CDR3 bases are TGTGCCAGCTCGGACAGGCTAAATGAAAAACTGTTTTTT. Amino acid sequence: CASSDRLNEKLFF. The entire variable domain, with the rest obtained from reference TRBV18 and TRBJ1-4, is as follows: NAGVMQNPRHLVRRRGQEARLRCSPMKGHSHVYWYRQLPEEGLKFMVYLQKENIIDESGMPKERFSAEFPKEGPSILRIQQVVRGDSAAYFCASSDRLNEKLFFGSGTQLSVL.

The table lists this clone with a few counts. The J gene is TRBJ2-3, the V gene TRBV7-7; 9 bases line up with TRBD2. The CDR3 is 15 residues long. Germline assignment: CDR1 SSHAT and CDR2 FNYEAQ (reference sequence). Trimming at V came to 8 bases and at J to 2 bases, leaving 8 bases not matched to a gene. As DNA, the CDR3 is TGTGCCAGCTGCCCGGGACTAGCAGACACAGATACGCAGTATTTT. Translation gives CASCPGLADTDTQYF.

This chain joins TRBV20-1 and TRBJ1-1; D is perhaps TRBD1 (6 bases). Per the germline V gene, CDR1 is DFQATT and CDR2 is SNEGSKA (reference sequence). Between the trimmed V and J ends, which lost 6 bases and 8 bases, there was a span of 13 bases. This CDR3 spans 11 amino acids. Written as DNA, the CDR3 is TGCAGTGCCATGACAGGTTTGGAAGCTTTCTTT. It encodes CSAMTGLEAFF.

Regarding this clone: Additional DNA sequences in this sample encode the identical CDR3. The chain links TRBV7-9 to TRBJ1-1; D is undetermined. Germline CDR1 reads SEHNR; CDR2 reads FQNEAQ (reference sequence). This CDR3 is built from 13 residues. V was trimmed by 4 bases and J by 2 bases, leaving 8 bases between them. The CDR3 here is CASSSRGNTEAFF. DNA of the CDR3: TGTGCCAGCAGCTCGAGAGGTAACACTGAAGCTTTCTTT.

The V gene is TRBV19, the J gene TRBJ1-5; no reliable D call. The CDR3 consists of 13 residues. CDR1 and CDR2 from the germline V gene are LNHDA and SQIVND (reference sequence). The V end lost 5 bases, the J end lost 2 bases, and 7 bases lay between the germline ends. CDR3 coding DNA: TGTGCCAGTAGTGGGATGGGCAATCAGCCCCAGCATTTT. Translated: CASSGMGNQPQHF.

This clone was counted once. The chain is built from TRBV13 and TRBJ2-7; D perhaps matches TRBD1 (6 bases). V dropped 5 bases and J dropped 0 bases, with 17 bases sitting between them. The CDR3 contains 16 residues. Per germline, CDR1 PRHDT and CDR2 FYEKMQ (reference sequence). CDR3 coding DNA: TGTGCCAGCAGCGTCTACCCCAGGGGTAGCTCCTACGAGCAGTACTTC. This sequence encodes CASSVYPRGSSYEQYF.

The chain combines TRBV5-4 with TRBJ2-1, with 7 bases aligning to TRBD2. The length of the CDR3 is 15 residues. V was pared by 0 bases and J by 0 bases, with 0 bases of the junction left unmatched. The germline gives CDR1 SGHNT, CDR2 YYREEE (reference sequence). CDR3 loop: CASSLGGGSYNEQFF. The CDR3 DNA reads as TGTGCCAGCAGCTTGGGCGGGGGCTCCTACAATGAGCAGTTCTTC.

This CDR3 reads CASSYILLPTHSGNTIYF. Written as DNA, the CDR3 is TGTGCCAGCAGCTACATTCTCCTACCTACCCACTCTGGAAACACCATATATTTT. V usage is TRBV7-2 and J usage is TRBJ1-3; no definite D call. The CDR3 loop spans 18 amino acids. Per germline, CDR1 SGHTA and CDR2 FQGNSA. The germline V and J ends were trimmed by 4 bases and 0 bases, with 19 bases remaining between them.

This chain links TRBV28 with TRBJ2-1; D may be TRBD1 or TRBD2 (5 bases each). The V end lost 6 bases, the J end lost 1 base, and 13 bases lay between the germline ends. The CDR3 is 15 residues long. The germline V gene encodes CDR1 MDHEN and CDR2 SYDVKM. CDR3 DNA: TGTGCCAGCAGCGGTGGGACGGTTTCCTACAATGAGCAGTTCTTC. It translates to CASSGGTVSYNEQFF.

V is TRBV11-2 and J is TRBJ1-5; D ambiguous. This CDR3 contains 16 residues. Trimming shortened V by 3 bases and J by 0 bases, and 12 bases separated the two germline ends. CDR1 SGHAT and CDR2 FQNNGV come from the germline V gene. In DNA, the CDR3 is TGTGCCAGCAGCTTCCGTCGACACGATAGCAATCAGCCCCAGCATTTT. It codes for CASSFRRHDSNQPQHF.

The rearrangement uses TRBV11-2 and TRBJ1-2, with 7 bases aligning to TRBD1. In germline, CDR1 is SGHAT, CDR2 FQNNGV. This CDR3 region has 15 residues. The V gene end was trimmed by 5 bases and the J gene end by 0 bases; junction bases not matched to a gene: 6. The CDR3 DNA follows: TGTGCCAGCAGCCTACAGGGGATCCCTAACTATGGCTACACCTTC. Translated, it gives CASSLQGIPNYGYTF.

The CDR3, as DNA: TGCGCCAGCAGCCAAGATAGAGAGGACAGGGGCCTCTACGAGCAGTACTTC. Its translation is CASSQDREDRGLYEQYF. The V and J genes are TRBV4-1 and TRBJ2-7; TRBD1 aligns across 9 bases. The CDR3 totals 17 residues. V lost 0 bases, J lost 3 bases, and 9 bases stayed unmatched. Germline V gene sequence: CDR1 MGHRA, CDR2 YSYEKL.

V gene TRBV3-1 (or the pseudogene TRBV3-2) combines with J gene TRBJ1-1; D is possibly TRBD1 (6 bases). Per germline, CDR1 LGHDT and CDR2 YNNKEL (reference sequence). Trimming cost V 3 bases and J 10 bases, with 18 bases left between them. This CDR3 is built from 14 residues. As DNA, the CDR3 is TGTGCCAGCAGCCATTTGTCAGGGGAAGTGTCAGCTTTCTTT. Its translation is CASSHLSGEVSAFF.

Comments on this clone: This specimen includes other DNA sequences encoding the same CDR3. The V gene is TRBV3-1 (or the pseudogene TRBV3-2), the J gene TRBJ1-1, with D unresolved. V was shortened by 0 bases and J by 2 bases, with 7 bases between the two germline ends. The CDR3 runs to 14 residues. Per the germline V gene, CDR1 is LGHDT and CDR2 is YNNKEL (reference sequence). CDR3 in amino acids: CASSQDFGNTEAFF. The CDR3 DNA reads as TGTGCCAGCAGCCAAGACTTCGGTAACACTGAAGCTTTCTTT.

The rearrangement links TRBV9 to TRBJ1-2; 7 nucleotides match TRBD1. The ends lost 5 bases at V and 7 bases at J; junction bases unmatched: 17. The germline gives CDR1 SGDLS, CDR2 YYNGEE. There are 16 residues in the CDR3. CDR3 in amino acids: CASRESEGANIFGYTF. The CDR3 DNA reads as TGTGCCAGCAGGGAATCAGAGGGGGCTAATATCTTTGGCTACACCTTC.

DNA of the CDR3: TGTGCCAGCAGCGTAGAAGGGGAAAAACTGTTTTTT. Translated, it gives CASSVEGEKLFF. This rearrangement joins TRBV9 to TRBJ1-4; D unclear. V lost 0 bases to trimming and J lost 8 bases, with 5 bases between them. Germline lookup yields CDR1 SGDLS and CDR2 YYNGEE. This CDR3 comprises 12 residues.

V usage is TRBV20-1 and J usage is TRBJ2-3; 8 nucleotides align to TRBD2. V lost 3 bases to trimming and J lost 2 bases; unmatched junction nucleotides: 13. Germline V lookup: CDR1 DFQATT, CDR2 SNEGSKA (reference sequence). This CDR3 has 17 residues. In DNA, the CDR3 is TGCAGTGCTAGTTCCCCCGGGACTAGAGGGATCACAGATACGCAGTATTTT. Its translation is CSASSPGTRGITDTQYF.

V and J are TRBV12-5 and TRBJ2-1; 12 nucleotides line up with TRBD2. This CDR3 region has 18 residues. V trimming: 6 bases; J trimming: 0 bases; junction bases outside the gene matches: 9. From germline, CDR1 is LGHNT and CDR2 FRNRAP. The CDR3 DNA follows: TGTGCTAGTGGCCCCCCCGGGACTAGCGGGTACTCCTACAATGAGCAGTTCTTC. Its protein product is CASGPPGTSGYSYNEQFF.

This clone appeared a few times. The genes are TRBV28 and TRBJ2-1; D possibly corresponds to TRBD2 (5 bases). V dropped 3 bases and J dropped 5 bases, with 14 bases sitting between them. The CDR3 runs 15 residues. Per germline, CDR1 MDHEN and CDR2 SYDVKM. The CDR3 nucleotides read TGTGCCAGCAGTTTTAACGGACTGGGAGACAATGAGCAGTTCTTC. Translated, it gives CASSFNGLGDNEQFF.

V and J are TRBV7-6 and TRBJ1-1; tentative D call: TRBD1 (5 bases). Trimming removed 5 bases at V and 4 bases at J, with 8 bases between. The CDR3 runs to 12 residues. Germline-derived CDR1 and CDR2 are SGHVS and FNYEAQ. This chain's CDR3 is CASSLDSTEAFF. DNA of the CDR3: TGTGCCAGCAGCCTAGACAGCACTGAAGCTTTCTTT. The complete variable domain, with remaining parts taken from reference TRBV7-6 and TRBJ1-1, reads GAGVSQSPRYKVTKRGQDVALRCDPISGHVSLYWYRQALGQGPEFLTYFNYEAQQDKSGLPNDRFSAERPEGSISTLTIQRTEQRDSAMYRCASSLDSTEAFFGQGTRLTVV.

J is TRBJ2-3 and V is TRBV19, with D hard to call. The CDR3 covers 14 residues. The germline V and J ends were trimmed by 7 bases and 4 bases, with 15 bases remaining between them. Germline V lookup: CDR1 LNHDA, CDR2 SQIVND (reference sequence). In DNA form, the CDR3 reads TGTGCCAGTACCAACCCCTTCAAGTCAGATACGCAGTATTTT. The encoded protein is CASTNPFKSDTQYF. The full variable domain, in which reference TRBV19 and TRBJ2-3 provide the parts outside the CDR3, is DGGITQSPKYLFRKEGQNVTLSCEQNLNHDAMYWYRQDPGQGLRLIYYSQIVNDFQKGDIAEGYSVSREKKESFPLTVTSAQKNPTAFYLCASTNPFKSDTQYFGPGTRLTVL.

In its sample, this clone was seen once. The gene calls are TRBV4-1 and TRBJ2-5, with TRBD1 as a possible D gene (6 bases). V lost 3 bases to trimming and J lost 5 bases, with 22 bases between them. Germline CDR1 MGHRA, CDR2 YSYEKL. CDR3 size: 17 residues. CDR3 bases: TGCGCCAGCAGCCATGCCCGGGGCGCGCCGAGGGGGGAGACCCAGTACTTC. Its protein product is CASSHARGAPRGETQYF.

The rearrangement links TRBV27 to TRBJ2-1; D uncertain. The CDR3 runs 13 residues. From germline, CDR1 is MNHEY and CDR2 SMNVEV (reference sequence). V was pared by 2 bases and J by 11 bases, with 13 bases between. The CDR3 DNA reads TGTGCCAGCAGTTTACCCGGACCCGGCAAGCAGTTCTTC. Its protein product is CASSLPGPGKQFF.

This clone has only a few counts. The V call is TRBV4-2, the J call TRBJ2-1; 10 bases are a match to TRBD2. The germline CDR1 and CDR2 sequences are LGHNA and YNFKEQ. V lost 5 bases to trimming and J lost 9 bases; unmatched junction nucleotides: 10. CDR3 length: 15 residues. CDR3 amino acids: CASSFGGVAGGEQFF. In nucleotides, the CDR3 is TGTGCCAGCAGCTTCGGGGGGGTAGCGGGAGGTGAGCAGTTCTTC.

V and J are TRBV7-2 and TRBJ1-5; tentative D call: TRBD1 (5 bases). The ends were cut back, 5 bases at V and 2 bases at J, with 13 bases in the middle. Germline V gene lookup returns CDR1 SGHTA and CDR2 FQGNSA. The CDR3 sequence is 15 residues long. The CDR3 is CASSRDGARNQPQHF. The DNA of the CDR3 is TGTGCCAGCAGCCGGGACGGGGCTCGCAATCAGCCCCAGCATTTT. Using reference TRBV7-2 and TRBJ1-5 for the parts outside the CDR3, the full variable domain is GAGVSQSPSNKVTEKGKDVELRCDPISGHTALYWYRQSLGQGLEFLIYFQGNSAPDKSGLPSDRFSAERTGGSVSTLTIQRTQQEDSAVYLCASSRDGARNQPQHFGDGTRLSIL.